Presented here are 9 T cell receptor beta chains from one specimen sequenced in a study of blood T cell repertoires in COVID-19. The repertoire was sequenced with immunoSEQ multiplex PCR; TCRdb's copy has only in-frame clones and lacks some. Of about 190,000 clones listed, 90% were seen once; the top ten hold 0.55% to 0.8%. The material sequenced was peripheral blood. The receptors derive from a man aged 45 to 65 with acute or convalescent COVID-19.

This chain links TRBV3-1 (or the pseudogene TRBV3-2) with TRBJ1-6; 9 bases are a match to TRBD1. The V segment lost 5 bases and the J segment 5 bases; nucleotides outside the gene matches: 4. This CDR3 contains 15 residues. CDR1 is LGHDT and CDR2 is YNNKEL in the germline V gene (reference sequence). DNA of the CDR3: TGTGCCAGCAGCAACCGGGACAGGGATAATTCACCCCTCCACTTT. As protein: CASSNRDRDNSPLHF.

The chain recombines TRBV9 with TRBJ1-5; D not certain. Germline V gene data show CDR1 as SGDLS and CDR2 as YYNGEE. The V and J ends lost 3 bases and 4 bases respectively, with 8 bases between them. The CDR3 runs to 13 residues. The CDR3 spells CASSASGNQPQHF. CDR3 nucleotide sequence: TGTGCCAGCAGCGCCTCGGGGAATCAGCCCCAGCATTTT.

The chain links TRBV3-1 (or the pseudogene TRBV3-2) to TRBJ1-2; 7 nucleotides match TRBD1. Trimming at V came to 6 bases and at J to 4 bases, leaving 8 bases not matched to a gene. This CDR3 comprises 14 residues. Germline V gene lookup returns CDR1 LGHDT and CDR2 YNNKEL (reference sequence). CDR3 sequence (DNA): TGTGCCAGCAGTGATACAGGGGTGGGCTATGGCTACACCTTC. Encoded protein: CASSDTGVGYGYTF.

This chain joins TRBV18 and TRBJ2-5, with D hard to call. The V gene's germline CDR1 is KGHSH and CDR2 LQKENI. V was trimmed by 3 bases and J by 1 base, leaving 6 bases between them. This CDR3 spans 13 amino acids. CDR3 nucleotides: TGTGCCAGCTCACCGCCAGGCCAAGAGACCCAGTACTTC. Translation: CASSPPGQETQYF.

This clone was seen just once. The chain has TRBV28 and TRBJ2-7; 7 nucleotides align to TRBD1. V dropped 3 bases and J dropped 5; count of bases not matched to a gene: 10. Germline CDR1 and CDR2: MDHEN and SYDVKM. The length of the CDR3 is 15 residues. The CDR3 DNA reads as TGTGCCAGCAGTTTCGGCGACAGGGCGGTCCACGAGCAGTACTTC. Translated, it gives CASSFGDRAVHEQYF.

This clone was seen a handful of times. The rearrangement uses TRBV11-2 and TRBJ2-2; 10 nucleotides line up with TRBD1. Per germline, CDR1 SGHAT and CDR2 FQNNGV. The CDR3 length is 15 residues. V was clipped by 5 bases and J by 7 bases; unmatched bases: 7. CDR3 DNA sequence: TGTGCCAGCAGCCCCGGACAGGGGGGAAGCGGGGAGCTGTTTTTT. Its translation: CASSPGQGGSGELFF.

The table lists this clone with a count of one. The CDR3: CASSFYRSTNSPLHF. The CDR3 DNA is TGTGCCAGCAGTTTTTACCGTAGTACCAATTCACCCCTCCACTTT. The chain carries TRBV28 and TRBJ1-6; D ambiguous. Trimming pared 3 bases from V and 7 bases from J, leaving 13 bases between. This CDR3 spans 15 amino acids. The germline V gene has CDR1 MDHEN and CDR2 SYDVKM.

DNA for the CDR3: TGTGCCAGCAGTCCGACAGGGGGCTCGAGCAATGAGCAGTTCTTC. Encoded protein: CASSPTGGSSNEQFF. V usage is TRBV28 and J usage is TRBJ2-1, with 10 bases fitting TRBD1. V shed 5 bases and J 6 bases; nucleotides not matched to a gene: 7. There are 15 residues in the CDR3. Germline-derived CDR1 and CDR2 are MDHEN and SYDVKM.

In this sample, this clone turned up once. This chain connects TRBV12-3 or TRBV12-4 to TRBJ1-5, with D possibly matching TRBD1 (5 bases). There are 12 residues in the CDR3. V was pared by 3 bases and J by 6 bases, with 6 bases between. CDR3 nucleotides: TGTGCCAGCAGTTTGGGGGGTCAGCCCCAGCATTTT. Translating it yields CASSLGGQPQHF.